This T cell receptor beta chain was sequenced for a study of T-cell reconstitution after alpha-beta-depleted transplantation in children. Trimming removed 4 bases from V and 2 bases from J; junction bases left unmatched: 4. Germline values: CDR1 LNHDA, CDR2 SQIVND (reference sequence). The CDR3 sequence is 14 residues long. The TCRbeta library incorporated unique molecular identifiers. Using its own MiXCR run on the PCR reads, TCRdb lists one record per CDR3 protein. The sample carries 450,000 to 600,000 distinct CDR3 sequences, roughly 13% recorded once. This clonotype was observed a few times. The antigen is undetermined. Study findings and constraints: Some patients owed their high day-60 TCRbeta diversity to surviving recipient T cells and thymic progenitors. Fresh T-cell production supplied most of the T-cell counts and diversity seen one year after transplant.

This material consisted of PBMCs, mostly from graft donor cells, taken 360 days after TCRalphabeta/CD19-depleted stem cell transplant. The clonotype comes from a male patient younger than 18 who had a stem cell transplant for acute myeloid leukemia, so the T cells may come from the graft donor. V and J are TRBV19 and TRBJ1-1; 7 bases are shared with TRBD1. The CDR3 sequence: CASSKGTANTEAFF. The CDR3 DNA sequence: TGTGCCAGTAGTAAAGGGACAGCAAACACTGAAGCTTTCTTT.